Reported below is one TCR beta chain. Per the study methods: Estimates of nucleated cell counts were drawn from the amplification of reference gene primers. Using immunoSEQ multiplex PCR, the repertoire was profiled, and TCRdb retains in-frame clones only, with some absent. V, J and clone size reflect that table, while D and trimming were determined from the DNA. The sample has around 140,000 clones; around 82% are singletons. The sample is drawn from a study of blood T cell repertoires in COVID-19. Looking at the study overall: From the United States, Italy and Spain came samples of acute and convalescent COVID-19. Sample material is recorded as cDNA or gDNA derived from T cells, B-cell-depleted T cells, or PBMCs.

The CDR3 totals 11 residues. Trimming took off 5 bases at V and 10 bases at J, with 9 bases between the two ends. Germline CDR1 DFQATT, CDR2 SNEGSKA (reference sequence). This receptor was taken from a woman in her fifties or sixties with acute or convalescent COVID-19. The source material was peripheral blood. The chain employs TRBV20-1 and TRBJ1-6; D is ambiguous. The CDR3 DNA reads TGCAGTGCTTCCTCCGGGTCACCCCTCCACTTT. Its translation: CSASSGSPLHF.